The rows below give T cell receptor beta chains drawn from one sample of a study of T cells in Graves' hyperthyroidism and ophthalmopathy. TCRdb redid the calling of the multiplex PCR reads with MiXCR, one entry per CDR3 protein. The repertoire has under 200,000 distinct CDR3 sequences, around 8.9% of them found once; the top ten carry roughly a fifth. Sequences were obtained from blood. The receptors here all came from a woman between 18 and 29 years old with Graves' hyperthyroidism that later progressed to Graves' ophthalmopathy. CDR3s include the opening cysteine and the closing phenylalanine or tryptophan. Each record gives: CDR3 protein, CDR3 DNA, clone size, D gene, J gene, V gene. D genes are given only for firm matches. Part of the rows lack a size; the others show once, few, many or a class for expanded clones.

CDR3aa: CASTHSGRATGELFF
CDR3nt: TGTGCCAGCACCCATAGCGGGAGGGCCACCGGGGAGCTGTTTTTT
abundance: many
d_gene: TRBD2
j_gene: TRBJ2-2
v_gene: TRBV5-4

CDR3aa: CASSFSTWGLDTQYF
CDR3nt: TGTGCCAGCAGTTTCTCCACCTGGGGATTAGATACGCAGTATTTT
abundance: many
d_gene: .
j_gene: TRBJ2-3
v_gene: TRBV12-3/TRBV12-4

CDR3aa: CASSFGTGAYSGNTIYF
CDR3nt: TGTGCCAGCAGCTTCGGTACAGGGGCTTACTCTGGAAACACCATATATTTT
abundance: .
d_gene: TRBD1
j_gene: TRBJ1-3
v_gene: TRBV7-6

CDR3aa: CASSQSGQNQPQHF
CDR3nt: TGCGCCAGCAGCCAATCGGGACAGAATCAGCCCCAGCATTTT
abundance: few
d_gene: TRBD1
j_gene: TRBJ1-5
v_gene: TRBV4-1

CDR3aa: CASSPRLAGHSGANVLTF
CDR3nt: TGTGCCAGCAGCCCTAGGCTAGCGGGACACTCTGGGGCCAACGTCCTGACTTTC
abundance: many
d_gene: TRBD2
j_gene: TRBJ2-6
v_gene: TRBV7-2

CDR3aa: CASSPQRGMDGYTF
CDR3nt: TGTGCCAGCAGCCCTCAGCGGGGAATGGATGGCTACACCTTC
abundance: .
d_gene: .
j_gene: TRBJ1-2
v_gene: TRBV3-1

CDR3aa: CAWSRTLVDGYTF
CDR3nt: TGTGCCTGGAGTAGGACCCTGGTGGATGGCTACACCTTC
abundance: many
d_gene: .
j_gene: TRBJ1-2
v_gene: TRBV30

CDR3aa: CASSNRGSYEQYF
CDR3nt: TGTGCCAGTAGCAACAGGGGTTCGTACGAGCAGTACTTC
abundance: many
d_gene: TRBD1
j_gene: TRBJ2-7
v_gene: TRBV19

CDR3aa: CASSLGLDEARTDTQYF
CDR3nt: TGTGCCAGCAGTTTAGGACTGGACGAGGCCCGCACAGATACGCAGTATTTT
abundance: many
d_gene: .
j_gene: TRBJ2-3
v_gene: TRBV12-3/TRBV12-4

CDR3aa: CASSLVSSDEQFF
CDR3nt: TGTGCCAGCAGCTTGGTTAGCTCCGATGAGCAGTTCTTC
abundance: many
d_gene: .
j_gene: TRBJ2-1
v_gene: TRBV5-8

CDR3aa: CASSRGAGETQYF
CDR3nt: TGTGCCAGCAGCAGAGGGGCAGGAGAGACCCAGTACTTC
abundance: .
d_gene: .
j_gene: TRBJ2-5
v_gene: TRBV5-4

CDR3aa: CASRNPVRGDYGYTF
CDR3nt: TGTGCCAGCAGGAACCCAGTTCGGGGGGACTATGGCTACACCTTC
abundance: many
d_gene: .
j_gene: TRBJ1-2
v_gene: TRBV6-1

CDR3aa: CASSQFRVTGQFF
CDR3nt: TGTGCCAGCAGCCAATTCAGGGTTACTGGGCAGTTCTTC
abundance: many
d_gene: .
j_gene: TRBJ2-1
v_gene: TRBV3-1

CDR3aa: CASSGSQRGTDTQYF
CDR3nt: TGTGCCAGCAGTGGGTCACAGCGGGGCACAGATACGCAGTATTTT
abundance: many
d_gene: .
j_gene: TRBJ2-3
v_gene: TRBV2

CDR3aa: CSATRGGSYNSPLHF
CDR3nt: TGCAGTGCTACGAGGGGGGGGAGTTATAATTCACCCCTCCACTTT
abundance: once
d_gene: .
j_gene: TRBJ1-6
v_gene: TRBV20-1

CDR3aa: CASSPRPLQNTGELFF
CDR3nt: TGTGCCAGCTCACCTAGACCGCTGCAAAACACCGGGGAGCTGTTTTTT
abundance: .
d_gene: .
j_gene: TRBJ2-2
v_gene: TRBV18

CDR3aa: CASSKTPGQGNYEQYF
CDR3nt: TGTGCCAGCAGCAAAACTCCGGGACAGGGGAACTACGAGCAGTACTTC
abundance: many
d_gene: TRBD1
j_gene: TRBJ2-7
v_gene: TRBV5-5

CDR3aa: CASSSPVVGPANYGYTF
CDR3nt: TGTGCCAGCAGTTCTCCCGTAGTAGGACCTGCCAACTATGGCTACACCTTC
abundance: many
d_gene: .
j_gene: TRBJ1-2
v_gene: TRBV6-1

CDR3aa: CASGDGQANSNQPQHF
CDR3nt: TGTGCCAGCGGGGACGGACAGGCTAATAGCAATCAGCCCCAGCATTTT
abundance: many
d_gene: TRBD1
j_gene: TRBJ1-5
v_gene: TRBV2

CDR3aa: CATSRDVGGGGYPTSSYNEQFF
CDR3nt: TGTGCCACCAGCAGAGATGTCGGGGGCGGGGGATACCCCACGAGCTCCTACAATGAGCAGTTCTTC
abundance: many
d_gene: .
j_gene: TRBJ2-1
v_gene: TRBV15

CDR3aa: CSASRLAYEQYF
CDR3nt: TGCAGTGCTAGTAGGCTGGCCTACGAGCAGTACTTC
abundance: few
d_gene: .
j_gene: TRBJ2-7
v_gene: TRBV20-1

CDR3aa: CSARDDQRGYNEQFF
CDR3nt: TGCAGTGCTAGAGATGACCAGCGGGGGTACAATGAGCAGTTCTTC
abundance: many
d_gene: TRBD2
j_gene: TRBJ2-1
v_gene: TRBV20-1

CDR3aa: CASRSNRASGNTIYF
CDR3nt: TGCGCCAGCAGATCTAACAGAGCCTCTGGAAACACCATATATTTT
abundance: few
d_gene: .
j_gene: TRBJ1-3
v_gene: TRBV5-1

CDR3aa: CSVVGDEQFF
CDR3nt: TGCAGCGTTGTAGGCGATGAGCAGTTCTTC
abundance: many
d_gene: .
j_gene: TRBJ2-1
v_gene: TRBV29-1

CDR3aa: CASSGDSGVGNTIYF
CDR3nt: TGTGCCAGCAGCGGTGATTCAGGGGTCGGAAACACCATATATTTT
abundance: many
d_gene: .
j_gene: TRBJ1-3
v_gene: TRBV11-2

CDR3aa: CASSRTGGYLNYGYTF
CDR3nt: TGTGCCAGCAGCAGGACAGGGGGATACCTGAACTATGGCTACACCTTC
abundance: few
d_gene: TRBD1
j_gene: TRBJ1-2
v_gene: TRBV13

CDR3aa: CAWGTGLGGYTF
CDR3nt: TGTGCCTGGGGGACAGGGCTGGGTGGCTACACCTTC
abundance: few
d_gene: TRBD1
j_gene: TRBJ1-2
v_gene: TRBV30

CDR3aa: CSARDAGLAGVGEQFF
CDR3nt: TGCAGTGCTAGAGATGCGGGACTAGCGGGAGTCGGGGAGCAGTTCTTC
abundance: many
d_gene: TRBD2
j_gene: TRBJ2-1
v_gene: TRBV20-1

CDR3aa: CASSVDRGGNSPLHF
CDR3nt: TGTGCCAGTAGTGTGGACAGGGGAGGCAATTCACCCCTCCACTTT
abundance: many
d_gene: TRBD1
j_gene: TRBJ1-6
v_gene: TRBV19

CDR3aa: CASSQVALTGDDGYTF
CDR3nt: TGTGCCAGCAGCCAAGTGGCTCTCACAGGGGACGATGGCTACACCTTC
abundance: many
d_gene: TRBD1
j_gene: TRBJ1-2
v_gene: TRBV4-2

CDR3aa: CASIADSYNSPLHF
CDR3nt: TGTGCCAGCATTGCGGACAGTTATAATTCACCCCTCCACTTT
abundance: many
d_gene: .
j_gene: TRBJ1-6
v_gene: TRBV16

CDR3aa: CASSLPGSNKYEQYF
CDR3nt: TGTGCCAGCAGCCTTCCCGGGTCTAATAAATACGAGCAGTACTTC
abundance: many
d_gene: .
j_gene: TRBJ2-7
v_gene: TRBV6-1

CDR3aa: CATRRRVGWETQYF
CDR3nt: TGTGCCACCAGGAGGAGGGTTGGGTGGGAGACCCAGTACTTC
abundance: .
d_gene: .
j_gene: TRBJ2-5
v_gene: TRBV6-1

CDR3aa: CASSSRLEATDTQYF
CDR3nt: TGTGCCAGTAGTTCACGACTAGAGGCCACAGATACGCAGTATTTT
abundance: .
d_gene: .
j_gene: TRBJ2-3
v_gene: TRBV19

CDR3aa: CASSFSGWNTGELFF
CDR3nt: TGTGCCAGCAGCTTTTCCGGATGGAACACCGGGGAGCTGTTTTTT
abundance: many
d_gene: .
j_gene: TRBJ2-2
v_gene: TRBV11-2

CDR3aa: CATLIGREAFF
CDR3nt: TGTGCCACCCTCATCGGTAGGGAAGCTTTCTTT
abundance: many
d_gene: .
j_gene: TRBJ1-1
v_gene: TRBV27

CDR3aa: CASSFARRSTEAFF
CDR3nt: TGTGCCAGCAGCTTCGCAAGGCGTAGCACTGAAGCTTTCTTT
abundance: many
d_gene: .
j_gene: TRBJ1-1
v_gene: TRBV13

CDR3aa: CASSLGGQGSAFF
CDR3nt: TGTGCCAGCAGCTTAGGGGGACAGGGTTCAGCTTTCTTT
abundance: many
d_gene: TRBD1
j_gene: TRBJ1-1
v_gene: TRBV7-3

CDR3aa: CASSLIQGGSNQPQHF
CDR3nt: TGTGCCAGCAGTCTTATACAGGGGGGGAGCAATCAGCCCCAGCATTTT
abundance: many
d_gene: TRBD1
j_gene: TRBJ1-5
v_gene: TRBV6-1

CDR3aa: CAISEEETYEQYF
CDR3nt: TGTGCCATCAGTGAGGAAGAGACCTACGAGCAGTACTTC
abundance: many
d_gene: .
j_gene: TRBJ2-7
v_gene: TRBV10-3

CDR3aa: CASSLVNYGEGTEAFF
CDR3nt: TGTGCCAGCAGCTTAGTTAATTACGGCGAGGGCACTGAAGCTTTCTTT
abundance: many
d_gene: .
j_gene: TRBJ1-1
v_gene: TRBV7-9

CDR3aa: CASSHGGTGPGEAFF
CDR3nt: TGTGCCAGTAGCCACGGGGGGACAGGGCCAGGTGAAGCTTTCTTT
abundance: .
d_gene: TRBD1
j_gene: TRBJ1-1
v_gene: TRBV19

CDR3aa: CASSLWYQGDTTNEKLFF
CDR3nt: TGCGCCAGCAGCTTGTGGTACCAGGGGGATACAACTAATGAAAAACTGTTTTTT
abundance: few
d_gene: TRBD1
j_gene: TRBJ1-4
v_gene: TRBV5-1

CDR3aa: CASSPRDRVIAELNNEQFF
CDR3nt: TGTGCCAGCAGCCCCCGGGACAGGGTGATAGCAGAATTGAACAATGAGCAGTTCTTC
abundance: few
d_gene: TRBD1
j_gene: TRBJ2-1
v_gene: TRBV5-6

CDR3aa: CASSTSRSLIQAFYGYTF
CDR3nt: TGTGCCAGCAGCACCTCTCGATCTTTAATACAGGCGTTCTATGGCTACACCTTC
abundance: many
d_gene: .
j_gene: TRBJ1-2
v_gene: TRBV7-8

CDR3aa: CASSLGMSGSYEQYF
CDR3nt: TGTGCCAGCAGCTTGGGGATGTCGGGAAGCTACGAGCAGTACTTC
abundance: .
d_gene: .
j_gene: TRBJ2-7
v_gene: TRBV5-8

CDR3aa: CASSTRTSGGWETQYF
CDR3nt: TGTGCCAGCAGCACAAGGACTAGCGGGGGATGGGAGACCCAGTACTTC
abundance: many
d_gene: TRBD2
j_gene: TRBJ2-5
v_gene: TRBV7-2

CDR3aa: CASRPRGLDGYTF
CDR3nt: TGCGCCAGCAGACCCAGGGGGCTGGATGGCTACACCTTC
abundance: .
d_gene: TRBD1
j_gene: TRBJ1-2
v_gene: TRBV4-1

CDR3aa: CASSQDVQGASYGYTF
CDR3nt: TGCGCCAGCAGCCAAGATGTACAGGGGGCCTCTTATGGCTACACCTTC
abundance: many
d_gene: TRBD1
j_gene: TRBJ1-2
v_gene: TRBV4-1

CDR3aa: CASSSLGRGESQHF
CDR3nt: TGTGCCAGCAGTTCCCTAGGGCGGGGGGAATCCCAGCATTTT
abundance: many
d_gene: .
j_gene: TRBJ1-5
v_gene: TRBV28

CDR3aa: CATREGGGVLGTEAFF
CDR3nt: TGTGCCACCCGGGAAGGAGGAGGGGTTTTAGGCACTGAAGCTTTCTTT
abundance: few
d_gene: .
j_gene: TRBJ1-1
v_gene: TRBV15

CDR3aa: CSARTGRDTEAFF
CDR3nt: TGCAGTGCCCGGACAGGCAGGGACACTGAAGCTTTCTTT
abundance: many
d_gene: TRBD1
j_gene: TRBJ1-1
v_gene: TRBV20-1

CDR3aa: CSTLSGGGQETQYF
CDR3nt: TGCAGTACGCTAAGCGGGGGAGGACAAGAGACCCAGTACTTC
abundance: many
d_gene: TRBD2
j_gene: TRBJ2-5
v_gene: TRBV20-1

CDR3aa: CASTSGYSNQPQHF
CDR3nt: TGTGCCAGCACCTCGGGATATAGCAATCAGCCCCAGCATTTT
abundance: many
d_gene: .
j_gene: TRBJ1-5
v_gene: TRBV28

CDR3aa: CASSSINKVNTEAFF
CDR3nt: TGTGCCAGCAGTTCGATCAATAAAGTGAACACTGAAGCTTTCTTT
abundance: many
d_gene: .
j_gene: TRBJ1-1
v_gene: TRBV12-3/TRBV12-4